Below are 19 T cell receptor beta chains sequenced from a single sample in a study of shared clonotypes between healthy human individuals. Sequencing used immunoSEQ multiplex PCR; TCRdb keeps in-frame clones, though not all of them. This table holds 560,000 or so clones, roughly 96% found once. CD8 cells regarded as naive lacked CD45RO, were positively chosen for CCR7, and omitted terminally differentiated effector memory CD45RA+ cells. Sample: naive CD8+ T cells sorted from blood. These receptor sequences come from a woman under 40 in good health.

The gene calls are TRBV11-2 and TRBJ2-7; TRBD2 is a possible D gene (7 bases). This CDR3 comprises 14 residues. Germline V CDR1 and CDR2: SGHAT, FQNNGV. The V gene lost 1 base and the J gene lost 7 bases, with 14 bases spanning the gap. Here the CDR3 reads CASSLAAGAWEQYF. CDR3 bases: TGTGCCAGCAGCTTAGCGGCGGGGGCCTGGGAGCAGTACTTC. Drawing the rest from reference TRBV11-2 and TRBJ2-7, the complete variable domain is EAGVAQSPRYKIIEKRQSVAFWCNPISGHATLYWYQQILGQGPKLLIQFQNNGVVDDSQLPKDRFSAERLKGVDSTLKIQPAKLEDSAVYLCASSLAAGAWEQYFGPGTRLTVT.

The chain combines TRBV14 with TRBJ1-2, with D hard to call. The CDR3 totals 13 residues. The germline gives CDR1 SGHDN, CDR2 FVKESK. The V and J ends lost 0 bases and 13 bases respectively, with 15 bases between them. CDR3 bases: TGTGCCAGCAGCCAAGATGGCGGGTCGCGGGTCACCTTC. As protein: CASSQDGGSRVTF.

The chain joins TRBV19 to TRBJ2-1; D unclear. Trimming took 3 bases from V and 0 from J, leaving 6 bases between them. Germline V lookup: CDR1 LNHDA, CDR2 SQIVND (reference sequence). This CDR3 is 14 amino acids long. This CDR3 is CASSILSSYNEQFF. The CDR3 nucleotides read TGTGCCAGTAGTATTCTGAGCTCCTACAATGAGCAGTTCTTC.

V is TRBV7-9 and J is TRBJ2-1; D is ambiguous. This CDR3 region has 13 residues. Trimming left V 5 bases short and J 0 bases short, with 5 bases between. The germline CDR1 and CDR2 sequences are SEHNR and FQNEAQ (reference sequence). The chain's CDR3 is CASSISSYNEQFF. CDR3 in DNA: TGTGCCAGCAGCATTAGCTCCTACAATGAGCAGTTCTTC.

The J gene is TRBJ2-3, the V gene TRBV27; the D is unclear. The length of the CDR3 is 15 residues. In germline, CDR1 is MNHEY, CDR2 SMNVEV (reference sequence). V shed 4 bases and J shed 3 bases, with 14 bases lying between them. The CDR3 is CASSSHSGSTDTQYF. CDR3 DNA: TGTGCCAGCAGTTCCCATAGTGGTAGTACAGATACGCAGTATTTT.

The rearrangement links TRBV7-6 to TRBJ2-7; D is ambiguous. Germline V lookup: CDR1 SGHVS, CDR2 FNYEAQ. The CDR3 loop spans 13 amino acids. The germline V and J ends were trimmed by 3 bases and 4 bases, with 10 bases remaining between them. The CDR3 reads CASSFSVFYEQYF. The CDR3 region has the DNA TGTGCCAGCAGCTTTTCGGTCTTTTACGAGCAGTACTTC.

The genes are TRBV10-2 and TRBJ2-7; 7 bases fit TRBD2. The CDR3 is 14 amino acids. V gave up 7 bases and J gave up 3 bases; unmatched junction bases: 9. CDR1 is WSHSY and CDR2 is SAAADI in the germline V gene. The CDR3 sequence: CASMASGGSYEQYF. The CDR3 DNA sequence: TGCGCCAGCATGGCTTCTGGCGGGAGCTACGAGCAGTACTTC.

The table lists this clone with a count of one. This sequence joins TRBV30 and TRBJ1-5, with a tentative D call TRBD1 (5 bases). Germline V gene data show CDR1 as GTSNPN and CDR2 as SVGIG (reference sequence). Trimming took 3 bases from V and 6 from J, leaving 15 bases between them. The CDR3 totals 14 residues. This chain's CDR3 is CAWRGKGRGQPQHF. CDR3 in DNA: TGTGCCTGGAGGGGGAAAGGTAGGGGTCAGCCCCAGCATTTT.

V is TRBV27 and J is TRBJ1-1; no firm D call. The V and J ends lost 2 bases and 0 bases respectively, with 7 bases between them. The CDR3 contains 14 residues. Per germline, CDR1 MNHEY and CDR2 SMNVEV (reference sequence). CDR3 nucleotide sequence: TGTGCCAGCAGTTTAGGCTCCTTGAACACTGAAGCTTTCTTT. It codes for CASSLGSLNTEAFF.

The chain employs TRBV9 and TRBJ1-3; D not resolved. With 0 bases removed from V and 2 bases from J, the gap between germline ends came to 9 bases. Germline V gives CDR1 SGDLS, CDR2 YYNGEE. The CDR3 consists of 15 residues. CDR3 region: CASSVGRKAGNTIYF. The CDR3 DNA reads as TGTGCCAGCAGCGTAGGCCGAAAGGCTGGAAACACCATATATTTT.

The chain carries TRBV27 and TRBJ2-7; 12 positions agree with TRBD1. Germline-derived CDR1 and CDR2 are MNHEY and SMNVEV (reference sequence). The CDR3 is 16 amino acids. V lost 0 bases, J lost 7 bases, and 7 bases stayed unmatched. CDR3 coding DNA: TGTGCCAGCAGTTTATCGGGGACAGGGGGCCTGGGTGAGCAGTACTTC. This translates into CASSLSGTGGLGEQYF.

The table lists this clone with a count of one. The rearrangement uses TRBV7-8 and TRBJ2-1, with a tentative D call TRBD1 (6 bases). Germline loops: CDR1 SGHVS, CDR2 FQNEAQ. The CDR3 has 12 amino acids. V was trimmed by 3 bases and J by 9 bases, leaving 9 bases between them. The CDR3 DNA sequence: TGTGCCAGCAGCTTCGGCAGGGGTGAGCAGTTCTTC. Translation: CASSFGRGEQFF.

The genes are TRBV15 and TRBJ1-5; D gene uncertain. The CDR3 runs 12 residues. The germline CDR1 and CDR2 sequences are LNHNV and YYDKDF (reference sequence). Deletions cut 8 bases from V and 6 bases from J, with 11 bases between. CDR3 coding DNA: TGTGCCACCGCGGCCTTTGGTCAGCCCCAGCATTTT. It is translated as CATAAFGQPQHF.

The chain combines TRBV6-1 with TRBJ1-1; D is possibly TRBD1 (6 bases). CDR1 and CDR2 from the germline V gene are MNHNS and SASEGT. V was clipped by 4 bases and J by 8 bases, with 17 bases between them. CDR3 length: 14 residues. CDR3 nucleotides: TGTGCCAGCAGTGGCTCGGGACACCCTTGGGAAGCTTTCTTT. It specifies CASSGSGHPWEAFF.

The V call is TRBV28, the J call TRBJ2-1; 9 bases line up with TRBD2. This CDR3 contains 15 residues. V lost 3 bases to trimming and J lost 9 bases; unmatched junction nucleotides: 9. The germline CDR1 and CDR2 sequences are MDHEN and SYDVKM. In DNA form, the CDR3 reads TGTGCCAGCAGTTTGTTAATAGCGGGAGATCTTGAGCAGTTCTTC. This sequence encodes CASSLLIAGDLEQFF.

A word on this clone: The sample contains more than one DNA sequence encoding this CDR3. The CDR3 region has the DNA TGTGCCAGCAGTCCCACAGGGAATGAGCAGTTCTTC. Amino acids: CASSPTGNEQFF. The chain combines TRBV27 with TRBJ2-1; a possible D gene is TRBD1 (6 bases). Trimming left V 5 bases short and J 7 bases short, with 9 bases between. The CDR3 has 12 amino acids. Germline values: CDR1 MNHEY, CDR2 SMNVEV (reference sequence).

The V and J genes are TRBV4-1 and TRBJ2-2; 7 positions match TRBD1. J lost 5 bases, V lost 3 bases, and 9 bases had no gene match. The germline gives CDR1 MGHRA, CDR2 YSYEKL. This CDR3 has 16 residues. Written as DNA, the CDR3 is TGCGCCAGCAGCCATAAACAGGGGATTGGGACCGGGGAGCTGTTTTTT. Amino acids: CASSHKQGIGTGELFF.

This chain uses TRBV29-1 with TRBJ2-7; the match to TRBD2 covers 7 bases. The CDR3 spans 13 residues. J gave up 1 base and V 3 bases, and 3 bases lay outside the gene matches. Looked up from germline, CDR1 is SQVTM and CDR2 is ANQGSEA. The CDR3 DNA reads as TGCAGCGTTGATTTGGGGGGGTCCTACGAGCAGTACTTC. Amino acids: CSVDLGGSYEQYF.

The chain combines TRBV5-1 with TRBJ2-3; TRBD1 might be the D (6 bases). Germline-derived CDR1 and CDR2 are SGHRS and YFSETQ. V lost 4 bases to trimming and J lost 4 bases, with 22 bases between them. There are 17 residues in the CDR3. CDR3 sequence reads: CASSLIPGTPSSDTQYF. The CDR3 region has the DNA TGCGCCAGCAGCCTGATCCCCGGGACACCCTCATCAGATACGCAGTATTTT.